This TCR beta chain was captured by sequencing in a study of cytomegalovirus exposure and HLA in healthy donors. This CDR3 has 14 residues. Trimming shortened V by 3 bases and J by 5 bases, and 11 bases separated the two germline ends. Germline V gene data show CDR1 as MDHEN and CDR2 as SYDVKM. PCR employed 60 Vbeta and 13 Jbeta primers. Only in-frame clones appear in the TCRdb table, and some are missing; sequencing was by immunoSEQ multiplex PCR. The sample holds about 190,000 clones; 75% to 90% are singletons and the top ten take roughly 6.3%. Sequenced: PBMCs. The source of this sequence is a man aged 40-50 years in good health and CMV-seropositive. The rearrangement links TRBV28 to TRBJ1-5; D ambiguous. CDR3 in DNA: TGTGCCAGCAGTTTCGGGAGGGCGTATCAGCCCCAGCATTTT. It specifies CASSFGRAYQPQHF. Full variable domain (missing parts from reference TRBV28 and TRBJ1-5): DVKVTQSSRYLVKRTGEKVFLECVQDMDHENMFWYRQDPGLGLRLIYFSYDVKMKEKGDIPEGYSVSREKKERFSLILESASTNQTSMYLCASSFGRAYQPQHFGDGTRLSIL.